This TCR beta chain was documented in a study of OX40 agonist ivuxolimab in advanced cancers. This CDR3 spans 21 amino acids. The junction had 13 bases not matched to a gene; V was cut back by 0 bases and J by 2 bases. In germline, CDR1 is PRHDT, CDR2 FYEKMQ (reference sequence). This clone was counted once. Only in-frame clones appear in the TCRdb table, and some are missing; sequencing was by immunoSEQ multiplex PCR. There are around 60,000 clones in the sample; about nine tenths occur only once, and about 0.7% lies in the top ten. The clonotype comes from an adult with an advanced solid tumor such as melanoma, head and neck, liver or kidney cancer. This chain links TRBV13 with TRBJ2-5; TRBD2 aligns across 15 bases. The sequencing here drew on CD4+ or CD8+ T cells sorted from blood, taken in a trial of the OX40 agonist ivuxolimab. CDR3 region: CASSLGLPGLAGGKAQETQYF. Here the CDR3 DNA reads TGTGCCAGCAGCTTAGGCCTTCCGGGACTAGCGGGAGGAAAGGCACAAGAGACCCAGTACTTC. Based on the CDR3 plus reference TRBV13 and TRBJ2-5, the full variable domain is AAGVIQSPRHLIKEKRETATLKCYPIPRHDTVYWYQQGPGQDPQFLISFYEKMQSDKGSIPDRFSAQQFSDYHSELNMSSLELGDSALYFCASSLGLPGLAGGKAQETQYFGPGTRLLVL.